The next 8 T cell receptor beta chains were all read from a single sample in a study of blood T cell repertoires in COVID-19. Repertoires were generated with immunoSEQ multiplex PCR, while TCRdb's copy carries only in-frame clones and drops some. The sample contains around 200,000 clones, about 90% of which appear only once. The sequenced sample was peripheral blood. Receptor source: a man in his forties or fifties with active or convalescent COVID-19.

This clone was seen a single time. The chain employs TRBV4-2 and TRBJ2-1, with D perhaps matching TRBD1 (6 bases). This CDR3 is built from 16 residues. CDR1 and CDR2 from the germline V gene are LGHNA and YNFKEQ. The germline V and J ends were trimmed by 1 base and 3 bases, with 13 bases remaining between them. The CDR3 is CASSQGFGTNYNEQFF. CDR3 nucleotides: TGTGCCAGCAGCCAAGGGTTTGGGACAAACTACAATGAGCAGTTCTTC.

J is TRBJ1-1 and V is TRBV10-2; 7 positions agree with TRBD1. Germline values: CDR1 WSHSY, CDR2 SAAADI. The CDR3 is made up of 13 amino acids. J was trimmed by 0 bases and V by 6 bases; bases with no gene match: 1. The CDR3 sequence is CASSGQVNTEAFF. As DNA, the CDR3 is TGCGCCAGCAGCGGACAGGTGAACACTGAAGCTTTCTTT.

This sequence joins TRBV27 and TRBJ2-3; the match to TRBD2 covers 12 bases. CDR1 and CDR2 from the germline V gene are MNHEY and SMNVEV (reference sequence). J gave up 2 bases and V 5 bases, and 5 bases lay outside the gene matches. CDR3 length: 16 amino acids. CDR3 in amino acids: CASSRRLAGDTDTQYF. Here the CDR3 DNA reads TGTGCCAGCAGTCGACGACTAGCGGGGGACACAGATACGCAGTATTTT.

Of note for this clone: The sample carries other DNA sequences with the same CDR3. The chain is built from TRBV27 and TRBJ1-5; no firm D call. This CDR3 contains 13 residues. V was shortened by 2 bases and J by 2 bases, with 4 bases between the two germline ends. Germline values: CDR1 MNHEY, CDR2 SMNVEV (reference sequence). The CDR3 spells CASSLAGNQPQHF. The CDR3 nucleotides are TGTGCCAGCAGTTTAGCAGGCAATCAGCCCCAGCATTTT.

The gene calls are TRBV24-1 and TRBJ2-3; D might be TRBD1 (6 bases). Trimming pared 5 bases from V and 1 base from J, leaving 12 bases between. CDR3 length equals 15 residues. Germline lookup yields CDR1 KGHDR and CDR2 SFDVKD. The CDR3 nucleotides are TGTGCCACCAGTGGCACAGGGAAGGGCACAGATACGCAGTATTTT. Its translation: CATSGTGKGTDTQYF.

This clone was counted once. The rearrangement joins TRBV13 to TRBJ2-1, with TRBD2 matching over 7 bases. Trimming at V came to 1 base and at J to 4 bases, leaving 1 base not matched to a gene. This CDR3 comprises 14 residues. Per the germline V gene, CDR1 is PRHDT and CDR2 is FYEKMQ (reference sequence). CDR3 sequence: CASSLAGGYNEQFF. DNA for the CDR3: TGTGCCAGCAGCTTAGCGGGGGGATACAATGAGCAGTTCTTC.

The chain employs TRBV6-1 and TRBJ2-1; 8 positions agree with TRBD2. This CDR3 has 16 amino acids. Trimming removed 1 base from V and 7 bases from J; junction bases left unmatched: 9. Per the germline V gene, CDR1 is MNHNS and CDR2 is SASEGT. As DNA, the CDR3 is TGTGCCAGCAGTGAAGGGGTACTAGCGGAAGGGAATGAGCAGTTCTTC. Protein: CASSEGVLAEGNEQFF.

V is TRBV30 and J is TRBJ2-7; 9 nucleotides align to TRBD2. J was trimmed by 4 bases and V by 8 bases; bases with no gene match: 6. The CDR3 extends over 12 amino acids. The germline V gene encodes CDR1 GTSNPN and CDR2 SVGIG (reference sequence). The CDR3 loop reads CAIAGAGYEQYF. The CDR3 coding sequence is TGTGCCATAGCGGGGGCCGGGTACGAGCAGTACTTC.